This T cell receptor (beta chain) appears in the sequencing data of a study of patients and donors after allogeneic stem cell transplantation. Each CDR3 protein is one row after TCRdb ran MiXCR on the RT-PCR reads. The table shows hundreds of thousands of distinct CDR3 sequences, with 16% occurring only once. CDR3 size: 17 residues. The germline V gene encodes CDR1 SGHVS and CDR2 FQNEAQ. V lost 0 bases to trimming and J lost 0 bases, with 13 bases between them. Sequencing was done on a sample of blood, either unsorted or a sorted T cell fraction (not recorded which). The rearrangement uses TRBV7-8 and TRBJ2-3, with unresolved D. The source is a human donor who was either an allogeneic HSCT recipient or a stem cell or donor lymphocyte infusion donor (not recorded which). It is not recorded whose cells these are; they may come from a transplant donor. The CDR3 loop is CASSLATRKSSTDTQYF. In DNA, the CDR3 is TGTGCCAGCAGCTTAGCAACAAGGAAGTCTAGCACAGATACGCAGTATTTT.